These 16 T cell receptor beta chains were all obtained from the same sample, sequenced in a study of T cells after yellow fever vaccination. Via MiXCR, TCRdb re-called the 5' RACE reads, giving one row per CDR3 protein. Of roughly 500,000 distinct CDR3 sequences detected, roughly a fifth appear once; the ten largest clones hold around an eighth. The material was PBMCs, obtained 15 days after the yellow fever booster vaccination. The source of these receptors is a man aged 25-40 years who received the YFV17D yellow fever vaccine.

The J gene is TRBJ1-5, the V gene TRBV7-2; 12 bases line up with TRBD1. Looked up from germline, CDR1 is SGHTA and CDR2 is FQGNSA. With 5 bases clipped from V and 4 bases from J, the junction kept 21 bases outside the gene matches. CDR3 length: 21 residues. The CDR3 DNA follows: TGTGCCAGCAGCCCACAGATGGCCGGGACAGGGGGCGCGGGTGGGAATCAGCCCCAGCATTTT. It translates to CASSPQMAGTGGAGGNQPQHF.

The chain links TRBV3-1 to TRBJ1-5, with D maybe TRBD1 (5 bases). Trimming removed 4 bases at V and 11 bases at J, with 12 bases between. In germline, CDR1 is LGHDT, CDR2 YNNKEL (reference sequence). The CDR3 is 12 residues long. The CDR3 nucleotides are TGTGCCAGCAGCCCCCGGGGGGGAACCCAGCATTTT. The encoded protein is CASSPRGGTQHF.

This clonotype was detected a few times. The chain has TRBV4-3 and TRBJ2-1; TRBD2 matches 7 bases. The germline gives CDR1 LGHNA, CDR2 YSLEER. CDR3 length equals 16 residues. V lost 2 bases to trimming and J lost 1 base; unmatched junction nucleotides: 5. The CDR3 sequence is CASSQTGTISYNEQFF. CDR3 bases: TGCGCCAGCAGCCAAACCGGGACTATTTCCTACAATGAGCAGTTCTTC.

This clonotype was seen a handful of times. The rearrangement joins TRBV21-1 to TRBJ2-7. TRBV21-1 is deemed a pseudogene. The length of the CDR3 is 15 residues. CDR3 in DNA: TGTGCCAGCAGCACCTCAATTTGCAAGACTTGGGAGCAGTACTTC. The encoded protein is CASSTSICKTWEQYF.

The rearrangement uses TRBV20-1 and TRBJ2-5, with D possibly being TRBD2 (5 bases). The CDR3 is made up of 12 amino acids. Per the germline V gene, CDR1 is DFQATT and CDR2 is SNEGSKA (reference sequence). V was trimmed by 7 bases and J by 0 bases, leaving 9 bases between them. In DNA, the CDR3 is TGCAGTGGAGGGCTCTACCAAGAGACCCAGTACTTC. This gives the protein CSGGLYQETQYF.

This clonotype was detected many times. This rearrangement joins TRBV6-1 to TRBJ2-3; D is uncertain. CDR1 and CDR2 from the germline V gene are MNHNS and SASEGT. V lost 4 bases and J 0 bases, leaving 8 bases between the germline ends. This CDR3 is built from 14 residues. CDR3 sequence reads: CASSVDFSTDTQYF. CDR3 DNA: TGTGCCAGCAGTGTCGATTTTAGCACAGATACGCAGTATTTT.

The chain recombines TRBV7-8 with TRBJ1-1; tentative D call: TRBD1 (5 bases). V lost 1 base to trimming and J lost 5 bases, with 11 bases between them. Germline-derived CDR1 and CDR2 are SGHVS and FQNEAQ. This CDR3 contains 14 residues. CDR3: CASSLGQWGTEAFF. The CDR3 coding sequence is TGTGCCAGCAGCTTAGGTCAGTGGGGGACTGAAGCTTTCTTT.

This clonotype was observed many times. The chain recombines TRBV6-2 or TRBV6-3 with TRBJ2-2, with 9 bases lining up with TRBD2. The CDR3 runs to 16 residues. The germline V gene has CDR1 MNHEY and CDR2 SVGEGT. J lost 4 bases, V lost 2 bases, and 5 bases had no gene match. The DNA of the CDR3 is TGTGCCAGCAGTTACCCTAGCGGGATGCCCACCGGGGAGCTGTTTTTT. Translated, it gives CASSYPSGMPTGELFF.

The CDR3 here is CASSQDDVRVAGDTDTQYF. DNA of the CDR3: TGCGCCAGCAGCCAAGATGACGTTAGGGTGGCAGGGGATACAGATACGCAGTATTTT. The genes are TRBV4-1 and TRBJ2-3; D may be TRBD1 (6 bases). Germline V gives CDR1 MGHRA, CDR2 YSYEKL. The CDR3 is made up of 19 amino acids. With 0 bases removed from V and 3 bases from J, the gap between germline ends came to 22 bases.

The rearrangement uses TRBV2 and TRBJ2-3; D gene ambiguous. The CDR3 is 13 residues long. Germline loops: CDR1 SNHLY, CDR2 FYNNEI. V gave up 11 bases and J gave up 0 bases, with 12 bases separating them. The CDR3 nucleotides read TGTGCCGCTACGAGAACTAGCACAGATACGCAGTATTTT. Amino acid sequence: CAATRTSTDTQYF.

The rearrangement uses TRBV19 and TRBJ1-6; 8 positions agree with TRBD1. This CDR3 is built from 15 residues. J was trimmed by 7 bases and V by 10 bases; bases with no gene match: 12. The germline V gene encodes CDR1 LNHDA and CDR2 SQIVND (reference sequence). The CDR3 reads CATHDRGVGNSPLHF. The CDR3 bases are TGTGCCACCCACGACAGGGGAGTTGGGAATTCACCCCTCCACTTT.

The chain uses TRBV5-1 and TRBJ2-6; possibly TRBD2 for D (6 bases). V was pared by 4 bases and J by 2 bases, with 7 bases between. This CDR3 contains 14 residues. The germline V gene encodes CDR1 SGHRS and CDR2 YFSETQ. The CDR3 protein is CASSGGAGANVLTF. CDR3 DNA: TGCGCCAGCAGCGGCGGGGCTGGGGCCAACGTCCTGACTTTC. The complete variable domain, with remaining parts taken from reference TRBV5-1 and TRBJ2-6, reads KAGVTQTPRYLIKTRGQQVTLSCSPISGHRSVSWYQQTPGQGLQFLFEYFSETQRNKGNFPGRFSGRQFSNSRSEMNVSTLELGDSALYLCASSGGAGANVLTFGAGSRLTVL.

A word on this clonotype: Sequence at one end of the junction differs from germline and may be a read error. This chain joins TRBV7-7 and TRBJ2-1; D is unresolved. The germline CDR1 and CDR2 sequences are SSHAT and FNYEAQ (reference sequence). The CDR3 totals 14 residues. CDR3 bases: TGTGCTAGCAGCCTCCTCGCAGACGGGAATGAGCAGTTCTTC. Its protein is CASSLLADGNEQFF.

The rearrangement joins TRBV11-3 to TRBJ2-3, with D unclear. V lost 5 bases to trimming and J lost 2 bases, with 8 bases between them. Germline lookup yields CDR1 SGHNT and CDR2 YENEEA. This CDR3 spans 13 amino acids. This CDR3 reads CASSRISTDTQYF. The CDR3, as DNA: TGTGCCAGCAGCAGAATTTCCACAGATACGCAGTATTTT. Full variable domain (outside the CDR3, taken from reference TRBV11-3 and TRBJ2-3): EAGVVQSPRYKIIEKKQPVAFWCNPISGHNTLYWYLQNLGQGPELLIRYENEEAVDDSQLPKDRFSAERLKGVDSTLKIQPAELGDSAVYLCASSRISTDTQYFGPGTRLTVL.

This clonotype has at least ten counts. The chain joins TRBV14 to TRBJ2-3, with no clear D. The germline V gene encodes CDR1 SGHDN and CDR2 FVKESK. The length of the CDR3 is 14 residues. The V end lost 2 bases, the J end lost 2 bases, and 8 bases lay between the germline ends. The CDR3 bases are TGTGCCAGCAGCCAATCACAGCCCACAGATACGCAGTATTTT. Translating gives CASSQSQPTDTQYF.

This chain connects TRBV7-9 to TRBJ2-1; D remains ambiguous. CDR3 length: 14 amino acids. CDR1 and CDR2 (germline): SEHNR, FQNEAQ (reference sequence). V was shortened by 7 bases and J by 2 bases, with 12 bases between the two germline ends. CDR3 in amino acids: CASTPSSAYNEQFF. CDR3 bases: TGTGCCAGCACCCCCTCGTCAGCCTACAATGAGCAGTTCTTC.